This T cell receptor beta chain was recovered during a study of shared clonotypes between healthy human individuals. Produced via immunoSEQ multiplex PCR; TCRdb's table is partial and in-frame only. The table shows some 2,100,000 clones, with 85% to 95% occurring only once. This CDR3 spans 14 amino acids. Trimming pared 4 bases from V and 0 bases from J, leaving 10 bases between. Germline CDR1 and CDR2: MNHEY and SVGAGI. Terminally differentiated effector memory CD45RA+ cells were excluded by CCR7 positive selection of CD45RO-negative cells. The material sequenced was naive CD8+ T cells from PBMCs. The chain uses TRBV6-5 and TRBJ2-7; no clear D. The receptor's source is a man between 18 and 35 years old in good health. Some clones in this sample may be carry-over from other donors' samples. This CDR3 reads CASSSGPVSYEQYF. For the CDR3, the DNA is TGTGCCAGCAGTTCCGGGCCAGTCTCCTACGAGCAGTACTTC.